Listed below are T cell receptor beta chains from one sample, sequenced in a study of response to subunit inactivated influenza vaccine. TCRdb ran MiXCR on the RT-PCR reads and lists one entry per CDR3 protein. The table has almost 600,000 distinct CDR3 sequences, approximately 14% seen once. This specimen was PBMCs from blood, taken 11 to 12 days after vaccination. The source of these receptors is a man aged 45-65 years who received an inactivated influenza vaccine. CDR3s include the opening cysteine and the closing phenylalanine or tryptophan. Fields, in order: clone size, V gene, J gene, D gene, CDR3 DNA, CDR3 protein. D genes are given only for firm matches. Clone size, where shown, is once, few, many, or a class for clones that have expanded.

-	TRBV7-6	TRBJ1-6	TRBD1	TGTGCCAGCAGCTCCGGGACAGGGTTTTCACCCCTCCACTTT	CASSSGTGFSPLHF
-	TRBV14	TRBJ2-7	-	TGTGCCAGCAGCCCATGGGGGGCTGTTCGGGCCGAGCAGTACTTC	CASSPWGAVRAEQYF
-	TRBV15	TRBJ2-7	TRBD1	TGTGCCACCAGCAGAGAGGGGACAGTTTCCTACGAGCAGTACTTC	CATSREGTVSYEQYF
few	TRBV11-2	TRBJ1-6	-	TGTGCCAGCAGCTTAACCGGACAAAGTAATTCACCCCTCCACTTT	CASSLTGQSNSPLHF
-	TRBV5-1	TRBJ2-7	-	TGCGCCAGCAGCTACCGGGAGAGCTCCTACGAGCAGTACTTC	CASSYRESSYEQYF
few	TRBV11-2	TRBJ2-3	-	TGTGCCAGCAGCGGAACTAGGTCACACACAGATACGCAGTATTTT	CASSGTRSHTDTQYF
-	TRBV7-2	TRBJ2-7	-	TGTGCCAGCAGCCCTCGCAGAGCGGACTACGAGCAGTACTTC	CASSPRRADYEQYF
once	TRBV19	TRBJ2-5	TRBD1	TGTGCCAGTCAGGCAGGACAGGGCCAAGAGACCCAGTACTTC	CASQAGQGQETQYF
few	TRBV7-8	TRBJ1-3	-	TGTGCCAGCAGCCTCGGGGGCCGCGGCACCATATATTTT	CASSLGGRGTIYF
few	TRBV6-5	TRBJ1-2	TRBD1	TGTGCCAGCAGTTACTCGGGACAGGGGTCGAGCTACACCTTC	CASSYSGQGSSYTF
-	TRBV6-1	TRBJ2-1	TRBD2	TGTGCCAGCTCGAACCCTCAAGCGGGAGTTCCCCTTTACAATGAGCAGTTCTTC	CASSNPQAGVPLYNEQFF
-	TRBV28	TRBJ2-7	-	TGTGCCAGCAGTCCTATGGATCCGGGAAAAATCCCCTACGAGCAGTACTTC	CASSPMDPGKIPYEQYF
few	TRBV3-1	TRBJ2-7	-	TGTGCCAGCAGCCGGGACCCTTTCTCGGAGCAGTACTTC	CASSRDPFSEQYF
-	TRBV10-3	TRBJ2-3	TRBD1	TGTGCCATCAGTGCCAGGACAGGGATTTTCACAGATACGCAGTATTTT	CAISARTGIFTDTQYF
few	TRBV6-2/TRBV6-3	TRBJ2-3	TRBD2	TGTGCCAGCAGACTAGCGGATACGCAGTATTTT	CASRLADTQYF
few	TRBV6-5	TRBJ1-2	-	TGTGCCAGCAGTTACGGAGGGGGGGCTAACTATGGCTACACCTTC	CASSYGGGANYGYTF
few	TRBV28	TRBJ1-6	-	TGTGCCAGCAGTTTAACGGTGGCCCCCCATAATTCACCCCTCCACTTT	CASSLTVAPHNSPLHF
-	TRBV28	TRBJ2-7	TRBD1	TGTGCCAGCAGTTCGGGACAGGGCCCTAGGGAGCAGTACTTC	CASSSGQGPREQYF
few	TRBV5-1	TRBJ2-2	-	TGCGCCAGCAGCTTTGGCAGAACGAACACCGGGGAGCTGTTTTTT	CASSFGRTNTGELFF
-	TRBV20-1	TRBJ2-1	TRBD2	TGCAGTGCTGAAGCGGGGGGTTACAATGAGCAGTTCTTC	CSAEAGGYNEQFF
few	TRBV4-3	TRBJ2-3	-	TGCGCCAGCAGCCAAGATTTGGCGCTGTTTACCCCAGATACGCAGTATTTT	CASSQDLALFTPDTQYF
many	TRBV11-2	TRBJ1-1	-	TGTGCCAGCAGTCGTGGCCCGAACACTGAAGCTTTCTTT	CASSRGPNTEAFF
-	TRBV5-6	TRBJ2-1	-	TGTGCCAGCAGCTTGGAAATGGCGTTTTACAATGAGCAGTTCTTC	CASSLEMAFYNEQFF
few	TRBV20-1	TRBJ2-3	-	TGCAGTGCTAGCGCTCTTGACGTAGATACGCAGTATTTT	CSASALDVDTQYF
many	TRBV5-1	TRBJ2-7	-	TGCGCCAGCAGCTTGGTGGGGGAGCAGTACTTC	CASSLVGEQYF
-	TRBV15	TRBJ2-3	-	TGTGCCACCAGCAGAGAGGACTTAACAGATACGCAGTATTTT	CATSREDLTDTQYF
-	TRBV7-9	TRBJ2-3	TRBD1	TGTGCCAGCAGCTTACGTCGGGACAGGGGTCGTCATACGCAGTATTTT	CASSLRRDRGRHTQYF
-	TRBV27	TRBJ2-7	-	TGTGCCAGCGGGAAGAACAGGGTCAGCTCCTACGAGCAGTACTTC	CASGKNRVSSYEQYF
few	TRBV3-1	TRBJ1-1	-	TGTGCCAGCAGCTCGGACACCTACACTGAAGCTTTCTTT	CASSSDTYTEAFF
-	TRBV14	TRBJ2-7	TRBD1	TGTGCCAGCAGCTTCCAAAGGGGGCGAGAGCAGTACTTC	CASSFQRGREQYF
-	TRBV12-3/TRBV12-4	TRBJ1-2	TRBD1	TGTGCCAGCAGTGTCACGGGACAGGGGGCGCATGGCTACACCTTC	CASSVTGQGAHGYTF
few	TRBV7-9	TRBJ2-7	TRBD2	TGTGCCAGCAGCTCACCCGACTGGGGGGGTTACGAGCAGTACTTC	CASSSPDWGGYEQYF
-	TRBV5-5	TRBJ1-5	-	TGTGCCAGCAGCTTGGCCGCGGACTGGAGGAATCAGCCCCAGCATTTT	CASSLAADWRNQPQHF
many	TRBV6-6	TRBJ2-2	TRBD2	TGTGCCAGCAGGTCTAGCGGGGCCCGCACCGGGGAGCTGTTTTTT	CASRSSGARTGELFF
few	TRBV11-2	TRBJ2-1	-	TGTGCCAGCAGCTTAAAGACCGAGCAGTTCTTC	CASSLKTEQFF
few	TRBV3-1	TRBJ2-7	-	TGTGCCAGCAGGTCGACATCCTACGAGCAGTACTTC	CASRSTSYEQYF
many	TRBV30	TRBJ1-3	-	TGTGCCTGGAGCTTGGACCAGTGGTATGGAAACACCATATATTTT	CAWSLDQWYGNTIYF
-	TRBV10-3	TRBJ1-5	-	TGTGCCATCAGAGACGTAGGGTCAAATCAGCCCCAGCATTTT	CAIRDVGSNQPQHF
many	TRBV14	TRBJ2-2	-	TGTGCCAGCAGCCAAGGCGGACTTAGGACCGGGGAGCTGTTTTTT	CASSQGGLRTGELFF
-	TRBV20-1	TRBJ2-2	-	TGCAGTGTTAGAAGAACGAACACCGGGGAGCTGTTTTTT	CSVRRTNTGELFF
-	TRBV29-1	TRBJ2-1	TRBD2	TGCAGCGTTCGGGGTGTGAGGACTAGCGAAACTGAGCAGTTCTTC	CSVRGVRTSETEQFF
few	TRBV5-1	TRBJ2-2	TRBD1	TGCGCCAGCAGCCAGCGGACAGGGGTAACCGGGGAGCTGTTTTTT	CASSQRTGVTGELFF
-	TRBV20-1	TRBJ2-1	-	TGCAGTGCTGGTAGCGTGGAGCACTACAATGAGCAGTTCTTC	CSAGSVEHYNEQFF
many	TRBV5-1	TRBJ2-2	TRBD2	TGCGCCAGCAGCTCCACTAGCGGGAGAAGCACCGGGGAGCTGTTTTTT	CASSSTSGRSTGELFF
few	TRBV7-2	TRBJ1-3	-	TGTGCCAGCAGCTTTAGGGTGGACTCCATATATTTT	CASSFRVDSIYF
-	TRBV5-5	TRBJ2-5	TRBD1	TGTGCCAGCAACCGGGACAGGGTCAAAGAGACCCAGTACTTC	CASNRDRVKETQYF
few	TRBV24-1	TRBJ2-1	TRBD2	TGTGCCACCAGTGATCCAGGGACTAGCGCCGGGGATGAGCAGTTCTTC	CATSDPGTSAGDEQFF
many	TRBV6-1	TRBJ1-2	TRBD1	TGTGCCAGCTTGACAGGGGGCGCCAACTATGGCTACACCTTC	CASLTGGANYGYTF
few	TRBV29-1	TRBJ2-3	TRBD1	TGCAGCGTTGCTAGGGACAGTAGCACAGATACGCAGTATTTT	CSVARDSSTDTQYF
-	TRBV23-1	TRBJ2-7	TRBD2	TGCGCCAGCAGCTTACCCGGACTAGCGGGAGTCTGCGAGCAGTACTTC	CASSLPGLAGVCEQYF
few	TRBV5-1	TRBJ2-7	TRBD2	TGCGCCAGCAGCTATACAGGACTAGCGGGAGGGCGAGACGAGCAGTACTTC	CASSYTGLAGGRDEQYF
few	TRBV2	TRBJ1-2	-	TGTGCCAGCGGACCCTTCAAGAACTATGGCTACACCTTC	CASGPFKNYGYTF
-	TRBV6-5	TRBJ2-1	TRBD2	TGTGCCAGCAGTTACGGTGCTAGCGGCAATGAGCAGTTCTTC	CASSYGASGNEQFF
-	TRBV5-8	TRBJ2-6	TRBD1	TGTGCCAGCAGCTCACAGGGGGCCGGCTCTGGGGCCAACGTCCTGACTTTC	CASSSQGAGSGANVLTF